A single sample gave rise to the 28 T cell receptor beta chains below, sequenced in a study of cytomegalovirus exposure and HLA in healthy donors. The PCR was carried out with 60 Vbeta primers and 13 Jbeta primers. The repertoire was sequenced with immunoSEQ multiplex PCR; TCRdb's copy has only in-frame clones and lacks some. The sample comprises about 170,000 clones, around 80% of which are singletons, and approximately 4.1% rests with the top ten. The specimen sequenced was PBMCs. Receptor source: a woman in her fifties or sixties in good health and CMV-seropositive.

The chain carries TRBV7-2 and TRBJ1-1, with 8 positions matching TRBD1. CDR3 length: 15 amino acids. Trimming took 4 bases from V and 1 from J; bases not matched to a gene: 5. Germline V gene sequence: CDR1 SGHTA, CDR2 FQGNSA. CDR3 amino acids: CASSYTGGGNTEAFF. The CDR3 coding sequence is TGTGCCAGCAGCTATACAGGGGGTGGGAACACTGAAGCTTTCTTT. Looking up the rest from reference TRBV7-2 and TRBJ1-1 gives the full variable domain: GAGVSQSPSNKVTEKGKDVELRCDPISGHTALYWYRQSLGQGLEFLIYFQGNSAPDKSGLPSDRFSAERTGGSVSTLTIQRTQQEDSAVYLCASSYTGGGNTEAFFGQGTRLTVV.

The chain employs TRBV6-5 and TRBJ2-5; 8 bases map to TRBD2. This CDR3 comprises 15 residues. Germline CDR1 is MNHEY and CDR2 is SVGAGI. V was clipped by 2 bases and J by 1 base; unmatched bases: 3. Here the CDR3 reads CASSYLAGIQETQYF. In nucleotides, the CDR3 is TGTGCCAGCAGTTACCTAGCGGGTATCCAAGAGACCCAGTACTTC.

This clone was seen once. This sequence joins TRBV7-2 and TRBJ2-7; 7 bases are a match to TRBD2. This CDR3 is built from 15 residues. Germline assignment: CDR1 SGHTA and CDR2 FQGNSA. V dropped 0 bases and J dropped 8; count of bases not matched to a gene: 10. Here the CDR3 reads CASSLAMGTTKKQYF. The CDR3 DNA reads as TGTGCCAGCAGCTTAGCGATGGGGACTACCAAGAAGCAGTACTTC.

V usage is TRBV7-2 and J usage is TRBJ2-7, with 10 nucleotides matching TRBD1. The CDR3 extends over 14 amino acids. CDR1 and CDR2 (germline): SGHTA, FQGNSA. V dropped 4 bases and J dropped 3; count of bases not matched to a gene: 3. In DNA, the CDR3 is TGTGCCAGCAGCTACGGGACAGGGGTCTACGAGCAGTACTTC. It encodes CASSYGTGVYEQYF.

A few counts support this clone. V usage is TRBV5-1 and J usage is TRBJ2-1; D uncertain. The CDR3 has 13 amino acids. Germline-derived CDR1 and CDR2 are SGHRS and YFSETQ. Trimming took 4 bases from V and 4 from J, leaving 9 bases between them. The CDR3 DNA reads as TGCGCCAGCAGCCCTGGCCAGTACAATGAGCAGTTCTTC. It yields the protein CASSPGQYNEQFF.

The rearrangement uses TRBV7-8 and TRBJ2-1; D gene unclear. The length of the CDR3 is 12 residues. CDR1 and CDR2 (germline): SGHVS, FQNEAQ. The ends were cut back, 1 base at V and 10 bases at J, with 8 bases in the middle. The CDR3 DNA follows: TGTGCCAGCAGCTTAGGAGATGAGGAGCAGTTCTTC. Translating gives CASSLGDEEQFF.

With regard to this clone: The junction differs from germline at one of its ends, possibly a read error. Other DNA sequences within the sample encode an identical CDR3. The V call is TRBV25-1, the J call TRBJ2-3; D remains unclear. The CDR3 totals 15 residues. From germline, CDR1 is MGHDK and CDR2 SYGVNS. In nucleotides, the CDR3 is TGTGCCAGCAGTGAACTCGGGTCCTGGCCAGATACACAGTATTTT. This translates into CASSELGSWPDTQYF.

This clone was seen only once. The rearrangement links TRBV7-3 to TRBJ2-3; TRBD2 matches 8 bases. The CDR3 is made up of 15 amino acids. Germline V lookup: CDR1 SGHTA, CDR2 FQGTGA. V lost 4 bases and J lost 1; bases outside the gene matches: 4. The CDR3, as DNA: TGTGCCAGCAGCTCGCTGACTAGCGGCACAGATACGCAGTATTTT. As protein: CASSSLTSGTDTQYF.

The genes are TRBV7-8 and TRBJ1-1; D is undetermined. Trimming took 2 bases from V and 11 from J, leaving 15 bases between them. Germline assignment: CDR1 SGHVS and CDR2 FQNEAQ. The CDR3 is made up of 13 amino acids. CDR3 amino acids: CASSLNGVVEAFF. In nucleotides, the CDR3 is TGTGCCAGCAGCTTAAACGGGGTTGTTGAGGCTTTCTTT.

The chain recombines TRBV6-5 with TRBJ1-2; 9 bases match TRBD1. The V and J ends lost 5 bases and 2 bases, in that order; junction bases with no gene match: 3. Germline CDR1 is MNHEY and CDR2 is SVGAGI. The CDR3 is made up of 14 amino acids. CDR3 amino acids: CASSEGQGNYGYTF. CDR3 nucleotides: TGTGCCAGCAGTGAAGGACAGGGGAACTATGGCTACACCTTC.

The V gene is TRBV27, the J gene TRBJ2-7; TRBD2 matches at 14 bases. After removal of 5 bases from V and 6 bases from J, the junction contained 12 bases not matched to a gene. The germline CDR1 and CDR2 sequences are MNHEY and SMNVEV (reference sequence). The CDR3 is 17 amino acids. Here the CDR3 reads CASSPPRGLAGATEQYF. The CDR3 DNA reads as TGTGCCAGCAGTCCTCCTCGGGGACTAGCGGGGGCGACCGAGCAGTACTTC.

This chain links TRBV2 with TRBJ2-1; possibly TRBD1 for D (5 bases). Germline V lookup: CDR1 SNHLY, CDR2 FYNNEI. This CDR3 comprises 12 residues. Trimming took 8 bases from V and 7 from J, leaving 12 bases between them. CDR3 coding DNA: TGTGCCAGCCGACGACAGTTGAATGAGCAGTTCTTC. It specifies CASRRQLNEQFF.

The chain employs TRBV29-1 and TRBJ1-1; D gene unclear. V lost 3 bases and J lost 3, with 11 bases in between. The CDR3 is 13 residues long. Germline-derived CDR1 and CDR2 are SQVTM and ANQGSEA. CDR3 region: CSVEAGRDTEAFF. The CDR3 region has the DNA TGCAGCGTTGAGGCCGGCCGGGACACTGAAGCTTTCTTT.

This clone was picked up a small number of times. V is TRBV27 and J is TRBJ2-7; possible D gene TRBD2, 6 bases. V shed 8 bases and J shed 3 bases, with 20 bases lying between them. CDR1 is MNHEY, CDR2 SMNVEV, per germline (reference sequence). The CDR3 contains 15 residues. The CDR3 reads CASRDLGGAIYEQYF. The CDR3 DNA reads as TGTGCCAGCCGTGATCTGGGGGGAGCCATCTACGAGCAGTACTTC.

The table lists this clone with a few counts. This chain uses TRBV2 with TRBJ2-7, with 12 positions matching TRBD2. The V segment lost 7 bases and the J segment 0 bases; nucleotides outside the gene matches: 13. The CDR3 spans 18 residues. Germline V CDR1 and CDR2: SNHLY, FYNNEI. The CDR3 DNA follows: TGTGCCAGCACTCCCGAACTAGCGGGGGGTCTTAGCTCCTACGAGCAGTACTTC. Translation gives CASTPELAGGLSSYEQYF.

The CDR3 spells CASSFLRDRGYTEAFF. CDR3 DNA: TGTGCCAGCAGCTTCCTCCGGGACAGGGGTTACACTGAAGCTTTCTTT. V and J are TRBV13 and TRBJ1-1, with 10 bases matching TRBD1. The CDR3 extends over 16 amino acids. The germline V gene encodes CDR1 PRHDT and CDR2 FYEKMQ (reference sequence). V lost 3 bases, J lost 3 bases, and 7 bases stayed unmatched.

The rearrangement links TRBV2 to TRBJ2-2; a possible D gene is TRBD2 (6 bases). Germline V CDR1 and CDR2: SNHLY, FYNNEI. Trimming took 3 bases from V and 0 from J, leaving 8 bases between them. This CDR3 contains 15 residues. This CDR3 is CASSEREANTGELFF. In DNA form, the CDR3 reads TGTGCCAGCAGTGAGAGGGAGGCGAACACCGGGGAGCTGTTTTTT.

The gene calls are TRBV29-1 and TRBJ2-2, with D unresolved. The length of the CDR3 is 13 residues. Looked up from germline, CDR1 is SQVTM and CDR2 is ANQGSEA. Trimming cost V 5 bases and J 7 bases, with 14 bases left between them. CDR3 nucleotides: TGCAGCGTTTTTCAGGCCCACAGCGGGGAGCTGTTTTTT. Translating it yields CSVFQAHSGELFF.

V gene TRBV4-3 combines with J gene TRBJ2-2, with D possibly matching TRBD1 (5 bases). The CDR3 covers 15 residues. Trimming stripped 1 base from V and 4 bases from J, with 10 bases between. Per germline, CDR1 LGHNA and CDR2 YSLEER. The CDR3, as DNA: TGCGCCAGCAGCCAAGGCTGGGGCACCACCGGGGAGCTGTTTTTT. Translating it yields CASSQGWGTTGELFF.

The chain carries TRBV19 and TRBJ2-1; 11 bases line up with TRBD1. This CDR3 contains 16 residues. With 2 bases clipped from V and 6 bases from J, the junction kept 6 bases outside the gene matches. Germline CDR1 reads LNHDA; CDR2 reads SQIVND (reference sequence). As DNA, the CDR3 is TGTGCCAGTAGTATAAGGGGGACAGGGGGGCCCAATGAGCAGTTCTTC. This gives the protein CASSIRGTGGPNEQFF. The full variable domain, completed using reference TRBV19 and TRBJ2-1, is DGGITQSPKYLFRKEGQNVTLSCEQNLNHDAMYWYRQDPGQGLRLIYYSQIVNDFQKGDIAEGYSVSREKKESFPLTVTSAQKNPTAFYLCASSIRGTGGPNEQFFGPGTRLTVL.

The chain recombines TRBV30 with TRBJ1-3; D ambiguous. CDR3 size: 11 residues. The V end lost 5 bases, the J end lost 3 bases, and 5 bases lay between the germline ends. The germline V gene encodes CDR1 GTSNPN and CDR2 SVGIG (reference sequence). In nucleotides, the CDR3 is TGTGCCTGGGGCCTTGGAAACACCATATATTTT. Its protein is CAWGLGNTIYF.

Written as DNA, the CDR3 is TGTGCCATCAGTCTCCACCTAGCGGGGGGATACAATGAGCAGTTCTTC. This sequence encodes CAISLHLAGGYNEQFF. This chain connects TRBV10-3 to TRBJ2-1; 11 bases map to TRBD2. The J segment lost 4 bases and the V segment lost 5 bases, leaving 7 bases of the junction unmatched. CDR3 length: 16 amino acids. The germline CDR1 and CDR2 sequences are ENHRY and SYGVKD.

The chain combines TRBV14 with TRBJ1-1, with D tentatively TRBD1 (5 bases). Germline values: CDR1 SGHDN, CDR2 FVKESK. Trimming pared 1 base from V and 3 bases from J, leaving 9 bases between. CDR3 length: 14 residues. This chain's CDR3 is CASSQVRGDTEAFF. CDR3 nucleotide sequence: TGTGCCAGCAGCCAAGTACGGGGGGACACTGAAGCTTTCTTT.

This chain connects TRBV2 to TRBJ2-7, with 12 bases matching TRBD2. Trimming removed 6 bases from V and 4 bases from J; junction bases left unmatched: 7. CDR1 SNHLY and CDR2 FYNNEI come from the germline V gene. The CDR3 is 15 residues long. The CDR3 here is CASSDLAGGPYEQYF. The DNA for the CDR3 is TGTGCCAGCAGCGATCTAGCGGGAGGGCCATACGAGCAGTACTTC.

The chain employs TRBV28 and TRBJ1-3, with a possible D match to TRBD1 (5 bases). This CDR3 contains 15 residues. Per the germline V gene, CDR1 is MDHEN and CDR2 is SYDVKM. V was trimmed by 4 bases and J by 1 base, leaving 11 bases between them. The CDR3 DNA sequence: TGTGCCAGCAGTTCGACAGTTCCTTCTGGAAACACCATATATTTT. This translates into CASSSTVPSGNTIYF.

The rearrangement uses TRBV5-1 and TRBJ2-5; 10 bases are a match to TRBD2. CDR3 length: 18 residues. CDR1 and CDR2 from the germline V gene are SGHRS and YFSETQ. Trimming took 0 bases from V and 0 from J; bases not matched to a gene: 8. The CDR3 nucleotides read TGCGCCAGCAGCTTGGTGGCTAGCGGGAGCCGGTACCAAGAGACCCAGTACTTC. This codes for CASSLVASGSRYQETQYF.

This chain joins TRBV7-2 and TRBJ2-5, with D perhaps matching TRBD2 (7 bases). The CDR3 covers 15 residues. With 5 bases removed from V and 1 base from J, the gap between germline ends came to 14 bases. CDR1 is SGHTA, CDR2 FQGNSA, per germline. The CDR3 reads CASSPSRGAQETQYF. The CDR3 DNA is TGTGCCAGCAGCCCAAGTCGGGGGGCCCAAGAGACCCAGTACTTC.

The chain is built from TRBV7-2 and TRBJ2-3; 10 positions agree with TRBD2. This CDR3 has 18 amino acids. The germline CDR1 and CDR2 sequences are SGHTA and FQGNSA. V lost 6 bases, J lost 5 bases, and 17 bases stayed unmatched. The DNA of the CDR3 is TGTGCCAGCAGATTCCGATCCGGGACTAGCGCGGTAGAAGATACGCAGTATTTT. This codes for CASRFRSGTSAVEDTQYF.